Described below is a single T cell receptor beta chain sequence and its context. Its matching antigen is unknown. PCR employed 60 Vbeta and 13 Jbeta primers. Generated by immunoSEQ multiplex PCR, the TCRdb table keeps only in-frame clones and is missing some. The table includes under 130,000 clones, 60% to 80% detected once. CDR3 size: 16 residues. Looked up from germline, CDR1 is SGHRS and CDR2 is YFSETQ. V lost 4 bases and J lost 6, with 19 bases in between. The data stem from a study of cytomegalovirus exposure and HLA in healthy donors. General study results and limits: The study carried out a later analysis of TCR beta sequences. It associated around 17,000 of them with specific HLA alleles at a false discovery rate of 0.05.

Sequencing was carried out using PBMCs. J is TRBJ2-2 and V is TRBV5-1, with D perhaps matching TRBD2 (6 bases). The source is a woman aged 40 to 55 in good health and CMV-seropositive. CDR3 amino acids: CASSRVLGGQAGELFF. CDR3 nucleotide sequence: TGCGCCAGCAGCCGAGTTCTAGGAGGGCAGGCCGGGGAGCTGTTTTTT.